The 13 T cell receptor beta chains listed next were all sequenced from one sample in a study of OX40 agonist ivuxolimab in advanced cancers. Libraries were prepared by immunoSEQ multiplex PCR; TCRdb keeps only in-frame clonotypes and omits some of them. The sample contains some 66,000 clones, about 85% of which appear only once. Here the sequenced sample was CD4+ or CD8+ T cells sorted from blood, taken in a trial of the OX40 agonist ivuxolimab. The source is an adult with an advanced solid tumor such as melanoma, head and neck, liver or kidney cancer.

This clone was recorded only once. This rearrangement joins TRBV4-1 to TRBJ2-1; D unclear. Germline V lookup: CDR1 MGHRA, CDR2 YSYEKL. V was cut by 2 bases and J by 0 bases, with 11 bases left in between. This CDR3 contains 16 residues. The CDR3 DNA reads as TGCGCCAGCAGCCAACCCGGCCGGAGCTCCTACAATGAGCAGTTCTTC. Its protein is CASSQPGRSSYNEQFF.

The chain couples TRBV25-1 to TRBJ2-1; the D gene is possibly TRBD2 (6 bases). V lost 7 bases to trimming and J lost 0 bases, with 7 bases between them. CDR1 and CDR2 (germline): MGHDK, SYGVNS. The CDR3 sequence is 13 residues long. Written as DNA, the CDR3 is TGTGCCAGCACGGACTACTCCTACAATGAGCAGTTCTTC. This encodes CASTDYSYNEQFF.

In DNA, the CDR3 is TGTGCCAGCTCACTGGAGACTAGCTTCAATGAGCAGTTCTTC. Translated: CASSLETSFNEQFF. This rearrangement joins TRBV18 to TRBJ2-1, with TRBD2 matching 7 bases. The CDR3 has 14 residues. The junction had 6 bases not matched to a gene; V was cut back by 4 bases and J by 6 bases. The V gene's germline CDR1 is KGHSH and CDR2 LQKENI.

The chain uses TRBV2 and TRBJ2-2; 9 positions agree with TRBD1. V dropped 3 bases and J dropped 6; count of bases not matched to a gene: 5. Germline-derived CDR1 and CDR2 are SNHLY and FYNNEI. This CDR3 region has 15 residues. The CDR3 DNA is TGTGCCAGCAGTGAGGGACAGGGTCGGTCCGGGGAGCTGTTTTTT. Its translation is CASSEGQGRSGELFF.

A single count supports this clone. CDR3 protein: CAWDRGQLAGELFF. The CDR3 nucleotides are TGTGCCTGGGACAGGGGGCAATTAGCCGGGGAGCTGTTTTTT. The V and J genes are TRBV30 and TRBJ2-2, with 10 nucleotides matching TRBD1. With V trimmed by 5 bases and J by 6 bases, 6 bases remained unmatched. The germline gives CDR1 GTSNPN, CDR2 SVGIG (reference sequence). The CDR3 contains 14 residues.

The rearrangement uses TRBV23-1 and TRBJ1-6; 7 bases match TRBD1. TRBV23-1 qualifies as an ORF whose function is uncertain. V lost 2 bases and J lost 5; bases outside the gene matches: 6. The CDR3 sequence is 16 residues long. Here the CDR3 DNA reads TGCGCCAGCAGTCAACGCCTCGACAGGGATAATTCACCCCTCCACTTT. Encoded protein: CASSQRLDRDNSPLHF.

Written as DNA, the CDR3 is TGTGCCAGCAGCTTAACCGACAACGGCGAGCAGTACTTC. The encoded protein is CASSLTDNGEQYF. This rearrangement joins TRBV11-3 to TRBJ2-7; no clear D. Trimming pared 2 bases from V and 6 bases from J, leaving 11 bases between. Germline assignment: CDR1 SGHNT and CDR2 YENEEA. This CDR3 comprises 13 residues.

The genes are TRBV6-5 and TRBJ1-2; TRBD1 matches at 8 bases. The length of the CDR3 is 11 residues. Germline V CDR1 and CDR2: MNHEY, SVGAGI. The V segment lost 8 bases and the J segment 11 bases; nucleotides outside the gene matches: 7. The chain's CDR3 is CASGSTGGYTF. Written as DNA, the CDR3 is TGTGCCAGCGGCTCTACAGGGGGATACACCTTC.

This rearrangement joins TRBV7-8 to TRBJ2-6; TRBD2 is a possible D gene (6 bases). This CDR3 spans 15 amino acids. Germline V gives CDR1 SGHVS, CDR2 FQNEAQ. With 1 base removed from V and 2 bases from J, the gap between germline ends came to 6 bases. Written as DNA, the CDR3 is TGTGCCAGCAGCTTAGGGAGGGCTGGGGCCAACGTCCTGACTTTC. This codes for CASSLGRAGANVLTF.

This clone has a handful of counts. The chain uses TRBV28 and TRBJ2-7, with D possibly being TRBD1 (6 bases). The CDR3 has 16 amino acids. The germline V gene encodes CDR1 MDHEN and CDR2 SYDVKM. Between the trimmed V and J ends, which lost 5 bases and 2 bases, there was a span of 19 bases. CDR3 DNA sequence: TGTGCCAGCAGTCTCCACAGGCAGGGGTTACCCTACGAGCAGTACTTC. Amino acid sequence: CASSLHRQGLPYEQYF. Full variable domain (rest looked up from reference TRBV28 and TRBJ2-7): DVKVTQSSRYLVKRTGEKVFLECVQDMDHENMFWYRQDPGLGLRLIYFSYDVKMKEKGDIPEGYSVSREKKERFSLILESASTNQTSMYLCASSLHRQGLPYEQYFGPGTRLTVT.

The J gene is TRBJ2-1, the V gene TRBV28; either TRBD1 or TRBD2 may supply D (7 bases each). CDR3 length: 14 amino acids. Trimming took off 8 bases at V and 2 bases at J, with 13 bases between the two ends. Germline values: CDR1 MDHEN, CDR2 SYDVKM. The CDR3 region is CASGPGGAYNEQFF. The CDR3 DNA reads TGTGCCAGCGGCCCAGGGGGGGCCTACAATGAGCAGTTCTTC.

This chain joins TRBV28 and TRBJ1-1; 7 nucleotides line up with TRBD1. The V gene end was trimmed by 1 base and the J gene end by 11 bases; junction bases not matched to a gene: 10. Germline CDR1 is MDHEN and CDR2 is SYDVKM. CDR3 length equals 14 residues. The CDR3 DNA follows: TGTGCCAGCAGTTTATACTTAGGACAGGCATATGCTTTCTTT. Its translation: CASSLYLGQAYAFF.

This chain uses TRBV27 with TRBJ2-7; 9 bases fit TRBD1. Trimming at V came to 7 bases and at J to 2 bases, leaving 6 bases not matched to a gene. The germline V gene encodes CDR1 MNHEY and CDR2 SMNVEV (reference sequence). This CDR3 has 14 amino acids. The chain's CDR3 is CASKVDRGPYEQYF. The CDR3, as DNA: TGTGCCAGCAAAGTGGACAGGGGACCCTACGAGCAGTACTTC.